This entry lists 8 T cell receptor beta chains sequenced from one sample in a study of T cell responses to AZD1222 COVID-19 vaccine. This table comes from immunoSEQ multiplex PCR, and its TCRdb copy is limited to in-frame clones, with some not included. The sample carries about 120,000 clones, about 90% recorded once. This sample comprised peripheral blood, obtained on day 0 of AZD1222 vaccination. The receptors originated from an adult in good health.

The chain recombines TRBV5-4 with TRBJ2-7; D is possibly TRBD1 or TRBD2 (5 bases each). CDR3 length equals 15 residues. The V gene's germline CDR1 is SGHNT and CDR2 YYREEE (reference sequence). V dropped 3 bases and J dropped 0 bases, with 13 bases sitting between them. This CDR3 is CASSSGPTSSYEQYF. CDR3 coding DNA: TGTGCCAGCAGCTCGGGACCAACGAGCTCCTACGAGCAGTACTTC.

The chain carries TRBV13 and TRBJ2-1; D not resolved. Per germline, CDR1 PRHDT and CDR2 FYEKMQ (reference sequence). Trimming removed 5 bases from V and 0 bases from J, with 17 bases in between. The CDR3 covers 17 residues. The CDR3 bases are TGTGCCAGCAGCGCCGCCCGAAGCGTTCGCTCCTACAATGAGCAGTTCTTC. This translates into CASSAARSVRSYNEQFF.

This clone showed up many times. The V and J genes are TRBV5-1 and TRBJ2-7; D gene uncertain. Per germline, CDR1 SGHRS and CDR2 YFSETQ. There are 14 residues in the CDR3. The V and J ends lost 0 bases and 7 bases respectively, with 14 bases between them. The CDR3 region has the DNA TGCGCCAGCAGCTTGGCTCCCCCAGGTGAGGAGCAGTACTTC. It yields the protein CASSLAPPGEEQYF.

The V and J genes are TRBV14 and TRBJ2-5, with TRBD1 identical over 7 bases. The germline V gene encodes CDR1 SGHDN and CDR2 FVKESK. V was clipped by 0 bases and J by 0 bases; unmatched bases: 13. CDR3 length: 19 amino acids. The CDR3 region has the DNA TGTGCCAGCAGCCAAGATCTGGGGACAGCTCTAACCTACCAAGAGACCCAGTACTTC. This gives the protein CASSQDLGTALTYQETQYF.

The V gene is TRBV24-1, the J gene TRBJ2-3; 9 nucleotides line up with TRBD1. V lost 4 bases, J lost 3 bases, and 7 bases stayed unmatched. The CDR3 loop spans 16 amino acids. Germline CDR1 KGHDR, CDR2 SFDVKD. The CDR3 sequence: CATSDSPGQGTDTQYF. The CDR3 DNA reads as TGTGCCACCAGTGACTCTCCGGGACAGGGAACAGATACGCAGTATTTT.

This clone has more than one count but fewer than ten. This sample includes further DNA sequences coding for the same CDR3. The V call is TRBV5-1, the J call TRBJ1-2; D gene uncertain. In germline, CDR1 is SGHRS, CDR2 YFSETQ. This CDR3 is built from 12 residues. The V end was cut by 0 bases, the J end by 4 bases, with 4 bases between. In DNA, the CDR3 is TGCGCCAGCAGCTTGGAGGGCTATGGCTACACCTTC. Translation: CASSLEGYGYTF.

V and J are TRBV7-9 and TRBJ2-1, with D possibly matching TRBD1 (6 bases). CDR3 length: 16 residues. V lost 5 bases and J 2 bases, leaving 16 bases between the germline ends. Germline V gene data show CDR1 as SEHNR and CDR2 as FQNEAQ (reference sequence). The CDR3 DNA follows: TGTGCCAGCAGCAGAGACAGGCAGCAAGCCTACAATGAGCAGTTCTTC. The encoded protein is CASSRDRQQAYNEQFF.

This clone was seen a few times. The chain links TRBV14 to TRBJ1-1, with 8 bases matching TRBD1. This CDR3 has 15 residues. Unmatched junction bases numbered 8, after V lost 4 bases and J lost 4 bases. Germline V CDR1 and CDR2: SGHDN, FVKESK. The CDR3 is CASSPLTGVATEAFF. CDR3 in DNA: TGTGCCAGCAGCCCACTGACAGGGGTAGCCACTGAAGCTTTCTTT.